This TCR beta chain emerged from a study of blood T cell repertoires in COVID-19. About the research overall: Samples representing acute and convalescent COVID-19 were sourced from the United States, Italy and Spain. PBMCs, B-cell-depleted T cells, or T cells were the source of the cDNA or gDNA that made up the material.

Source study methods: Reference gene primers were amplified, and this amplification served to estimate nucleated cell counts. The protocol was immunoSEQ multiplex PCR, while the TCRdb copy is restricted to in-frame clones and leaves out a portion. The V and J calls and the clone size are those of that table, but D and trimming were determined from the DNA. The table shows about 260,000 clones, with 84% occurring only once. The germline CDR1 and CDR2 sequences are MDHEN and SYDVKM. V was clipped by 7 bases and J by 0 bases; unmatched bases: 9. CDR3 length: 16 amino acids. J is TRBJ2-1 and V is TRBV28, with 7 nucleotides matching TRBD1. This receptor was taken from a woman aged 35 to 49 who had recovered from COVID-19. Sequenced material: peripheral blood. CDR3 in amino acids: CASIPGQTSSYNEQFF. The CDR3 DNA reads as TGTGCCAGCATACCGGGACAGACAAGCTCCTACAATGAGCAGTTCTTC.